This passage covers 10 T cell receptor beta chains from one sample sequenced in a study of PD-1 blockade in classical Hodgkin lymphoma. Every patient relapsed after autologous stem cell transplantation, and brentuximab vedotin exposure varied. Profiling relied on immunoSEQ multiplex PCR, and the TCRdb table lists in-frame clones only, not all of them. Of 90,000 to 100,000 clones listed, roughly 80% are singletons. The material was peripheral blood mononuclear cells (PBMCs), obtained before the second cycle of nivolumab. The source of these receptors is a human donor with classical Hodgkin lymphoma.

The gene calls are TRBV7-8 and TRBJ2-7, with TRBD2 matching 7 bases. Germline assignment: CDR1 SGHVS and CDR2 FQNEAQ. V trimming: 4 bases; J trimming: 4 bases; junction bases outside the gene matches: 7. The CDR3 covers 14 residues. The DNA of the CDR3 is TGTGCCAGCAGCTCGACTAGCTTTGCATACGAGCAGTACTTC. This gives the protein CASSSTSFAYEQYF. Supplemented by reference TRBV7-8 and TRBJ2-7, the full variable domain reads GAGVSQSPRYKVAKRGQDVALRCDPISGHVSLFWYQQALGQGPEFLTYFQNEAQLDKSGLPSDRFFAERPEGSVSTLKIQRTQQEDSAVYLCASSSTSFAYEQYFGPGTRLTVT.

This clone has just a few counts. This sequence joins TRBV5-8 and TRBJ2-3; D gene unclear. In germline, CDR1 is SGHTS, CDR2 YDEGEE. This CDR3 contains 11 residues. V lost 0 bases and J 6 bases, leaving 2 bases between the germline ends. As DNA, the CDR3 is TGTGCCAGCAGCTTGGTTGATACGCAGTATTTT. Its protein is CASSLVDTQYF.

This clone appeared a single time. The chain links TRBV15 to TRBJ2-7; possibly TRBD2 for D (6 bases). Germline CDR1 and CDR2: LNHNV and YYDKDF (reference sequence). The CDR3 loop spans 15 amino acids. Trimming cost V 1 base and J 6 bases, with 16 bases left between them. In DNA, the CDR3 is TGTGCCACCAGCAGAGCGCGGGACCGGCCGGCCGAGCAGTACTTC. It specifies CATSRARDRPAEQYF.

The chain is built from TRBV21-1 and TRBJ2-4. TRBV21-1 is classified as a pseudogene. The CDR3 spans 14 residues. CDR3 sequence reads: CASSKEGRRNIQYF. The CDR3 region has the DNA TGTGCCAGCAGCAAAGAGGGACGGAGAAACATTCAGTACTTC.

The CDR3 DNA reads as TGTGCCAGCAGCCCTGGGGTGCAGGGGGCCGCGTTTGCTGGCTACACCTTC. This translates into CASSPGVQGAAFAGYTF. The chain is built from TRBV5-4 and TRBJ1-2, with 8 bases identical to TRBD1. The germline V gene has CDR1 SGHNT and CDR2 YYREEE (reference sequence). The V and J ends lost 4 bases and 7 bases, in that order; junction bases with no gene match: 18. The CDR3 runs 17 residues.

The chain recombines TRBV6-6 with TRBJ1-5, with D possibly being TRBD1 (6 bases). The CDR3 is 15 residues long. CDR1 is MNHNY and CDR2 is SVGAGI in the germline V gene (reference sequence). The V and J ends lost 2 bases and 1 base respectively, with 9 bases between them. The CDR3 region has the DNA TGTGCCAGCAGTTACGGTCAGGGGAGCAATCAGCCCCAGCATTTT. Translating gives CASSYGQGSNQPQHF.

The rearrangement uses TRBV9 and TRBJ2-7; D uncertain. The germline V gene has CDR1 SGDLS and CDR2 YYNGEE. The CDR3 runs 13 residues. Trimming left V 3 bases short and J 1 base short, with 8 bases between. DNA for the CDR3: TGTGCCAGCAGCGGGCAACATTCCTACGAGCAGTACTTC. Translated, it gives CASSGQHSYEQYF.

The V call is TRBV10-3, the J call TRBJ2-2, with no clear D. CDR3 length: 13 residues. Trimming cost V 1 base and J 6 bases, with 6 bases left between them. Germline values: CDR1 ENHRY, CDR2 SYGVKD. The CDR3 sequence is CAISEFSPGELFF. In DNA, the CDR3 is TGTGCCATCAGTGAGTTTTCCCCCGGGGAGCTGTTTTTT.

The CDR3 sequence: CASSQAGSGINEKLFF. In DNA, the CDR3 is TGCGCCAGCAGCCAAGCAGGGTCAGGTATTAATGAAAAACTGTTTTTT. The V call is TRBV4-1, the J call TRBJ1-4, with D possibly being TRBD1 (5 bases). This CDR3 contains 16 residues. CDR1 MGHRA and CDR2 YSYEKL come from the germline V gene. V lost 1 base to trimming and J lost 4 bases, with 13 bases between them.

The gene calls are TRBV30 and TRBJ2-2; 7 bases are a match to TRBD2. Germline loops: CDR1 GTSNPN, CDR2 SVGIG (reference sequence). The CDR3 consists of 14 residues. The J segment lost 8 bases and the V segment lost 4 bases, leaving 10 bases of the junction unmatched. CDR3 protein: CAWTPGLPSGELFF. The CDR3 bases are TGTGCCTGGACTCCGGGACTACCTTCGGGGGAGCTGTTTTTT.